The 27 T cell receptor beta chains below all came from one sample that was sequenced in a study of blood T cell repertoires in COVID-19. Profiled with immunoSEQ multiplex PCR; TCRdb holds only in-frame clones, not every one. This table has about 250,000 clones, less than 90% appearing once. The source material was PBMCs or T cells enriched from blood (not recorded which). The origin of the receptors is a woman between 45 and 60 years old who had recovered from COVID-19.

The chain combines TRBV28 with TRBJ2-3; possible D gene TRBD2, 6 bases. The germline V and J ends were trimmed by 3 bases and 6 bases, with 13 bases remaining between them. Germline CDR1 is MDHEN and CDR2 is SYDVKM. This CDR3 contains 14 residues. Here the CDR3 DNA reads TGTGCCAGCAGTTTGGGGGGTACAGCGGATACGCAGTATTTT. This translates into CASSLGGTADTQYF.

The gene calls are TRBV4-3 and TRBJ1-4; D gene uncertain. V was shortened by 0 bases and J by 5 bases, with 10 bases between the two germline ends. CDR1 is LGHNA and CDR2 is YSLEER in the germline V gene. The CDR3 length is 15 residues. The CDR3 loop is CASSQDRTQNEKLFF. For the CDR3, the DNA is TGCGCCAGCAGCCAAGACCGGACTCAGAATGAAAAACTGTTTTTT.

This chain links TRBV15 with TRBJ2-1, with TRBD2 matching over 15 bases. Germline V lookup: CDR1 LNHNV, CDR2 YYDKDF (reference sequence). V lost 0 bases, J lost 9 bases, and 6 bases stayed unmatched. The CDR3 is 17 residues long. The CDR3 nucleotides read TGTGCCACCAGCAGAGAAGTTCCGGGACTAGCGGGAGGTGAGCAGTTCTTC. This translates into CATSREVPGLAGGEQFF.

This chain links TRBV27 with TRBJ1-5, with D unclear. The V end was cut by 2 bases, the J end by 3 bases, with 14 bases between. CDR1 is MNHEY, CDR2 SMNVEV, per germline (reference sequence). This CDR3 has 16 amino acids. CDR3 DNA: TGTGCCAGCAGTTTAGACCCACGGGGTACCAATCAGCCCCAGCATTTT. Protein: CASSLDPRGTNQPQHF.

This chain links TRBV6-2 or TRBV6-3 with TRBJ2-4; no firm D call. From germline, CDR1 is MNHEY and CDR2 SVGEGT. There are 15 residues in the CDR3. With 6 bases removed from V and 0 bases from J, the gap between germline ends came to 12 bases. The CDR3 here is CASSPFSLAKNIQYF. For the CDR3, the DNA is TGTGCCAGCAGCCCCTTCAGTCTAGCCAAAAACATTCAGTACTTC.

The chain couples TRBV6-1 to TRBJ1-6; 7 nucleotides align to TRBD1. J was trimmed by 7 bases and V by 3 bases; bases with no gene match: 12. CDR1 MNHNS and CDR2 SASEGT come from the germline V gene. This CDR3 is built from 17 residues. CDR3 sequence reads: CASSDTRTGDWNSPLHF. The CDR3 nucleotides are TGTGCCAGCAGTGACACGAGAACAGGGGACTGGAATTCACCCCTCCACTTT.

The genes are TRBV3-1 (or the pseudogene TRBV3-2) and TRBJ2-5; TRBD2 aligns across 12 bases. The CDR3 length is 18 residues. Trimming cost V 2 bases and J 5 bases; bases outside gene matches: 12. CDR1 is LGHDT and CDR2 is YNNKEL in the germline V gene (reference sequence). The CDR3 DNA sequence: TGTGCCAGCAGCCAACGACTCCGACTAGCGGGAGTTAGTGAGACCCAGTACTTC. Protein sequence: CASSQRLRLAGVSETQYF.

The CDR3 nucleotides read TGCAGCGTTCCCGGGAGGATTGGAAACACCATATATTTT. Protein: CSVPGRIGNTIYF. The chain uses TRBV29-1 and TRBJ1-3; D uncertain. Trimming left V 5 bases short and J 3 bases short, with 11 bases between. Per germline, CDR1 SQVTM and CDR2 ANQGSEA. The CDR3 runs to 13 residues.

The chain combines TRBV27 with TRBJ1-1; no clear D gene. V dropped 3 bases and J dropped 9 bases, with 14 bases sitting between them. This CDR3 has 13 amino acids. CDR1 MNHEY and CDR2 SMNVEV come from the germline V gene (reference sequence). The DNA of the CDR3 is TGTGCCAGCAGTTTGTCGGAGGGCAGGAAAGCTTTCTTT. Translating it yields CASSLSEGRKAFF.

J is TRBJ1-1 and V is TRBV7-9; 9 bases agree with TRBD1. The CDR3 loop spans 14 amino acids. Germline CDR1 reads SEHNR; CDR2 reads FQNEAQ (reference sequence). The V and J ends lost 5 bases and 4 bases, in that order; junction bases with no gene match: 5. The CDR3 region has the DNA TGTGCCAGCAGCCCACAGGGGGCATTCACTGAAGCTTTCTTT. As protein: CASSPQGAFTEAFF.

The chain carries TRBV28 and TRBJ2-7; 7 nucleotides line up with TRBD1. The CDR3 consists of 14 residues. Germline V lookup: CDR1 MDHEN, CDR2 SYDVKM. V gave up 2 bases and J gave up 3 bases; unmatched junction bases: 4. CDR3 amino acids: CASSLTGENYEQYF. The CDR3 nucleotides are TGTGCCAGCAGTTTAACAGGGGAAAACTACGAGCAGTACTTC. Variable domain in full (rest from reference TRBV28 and TRBJ2-7): DVKVTQSSRYLVKRTGEKVFLECVQDMDHENMFWYRQDPGLGLRLIYFSYDVKMKEKGDIPEGYSVSREKKERFSLILESASTNQTSMYLCASSLTGENYEQYFGPGTRLTVT.

The V and J genes are TRBV28 and TRBJ1-6, with D hard to call. V gave up 2 bases and J gave up 7 bases, with 9 bases separating them. Germline CDR1 is MDHEN and CDR2 is SYDVKM. The CDR3 has 14 residues. The CDR3 nucleotides read TGTGCCAGCAGTTTAACCGGAGAGAATTCACCCCTCCACTTT. This encodes CASSLTGENSPLHF.

The gene calls are TRBV5-1 and TRBJ1-1, with D possibly TRBD1 on 5 matching bases. The CDR3 runs 15 residues. The V gene lost 5 bases and the J gene lost 1 base, with 15 bases spanning the gap. Germline V gene sequence: CDR1 SGHRS, CDR2 YFSETQ. The CDR3 DNA reads as TGCGCCAGCAGTATACGGCAGGGCCCGAACACTGAAGCTTTCTTT. Its protein is CASSIRQGPNTEAFF.

The rearrangement uses TRBV19 and TRBJ2-7, with a weak D call TRBD1 (5 bases). V was shortened by 2 bases and J by 5 bases, with 19 bases between the two germline ends. The CDR3 is made up of 16 amino acids. Germline CDR1 LNHDA, CDR2 SQIVND (reference sequence). CDR3 protein: CASSINRRAGFHEQYF. The DNA of the CDR3 is TGTGCCAGTAGTATAAACCGCAGGGCAGGGTTCCACGAGCAGTACTTC.

The CDR3 loop reads CASSERRAGANEKLFF. CDR3 bases: TGTGCCAGCAGTGAAAGGCGGGCAGGGGCTAATGAAAAACTGTTTTTT. This chain links TRBV2 with TRBJ1-4, with a possible D match to TRBD1 (6 bases). CDR3 length equals 16 residues. With 2 bases removed from V and 3 bases from J, the gap between germline ends came to 13 bases. Germline V CDR1 and CDR2: SNHLY, FYNNEI. Full variable domain (remainder filled in from reference TRBV2 and TRBJ1-4): EPEVTQTPSHQVTQMGQEVILRCVPISNHLYFYWYRQILGQKVEFLVSFYNNEISEKSEIFDDQFSVERPDGSNFTLKIRSTKLEDSAMYFCASSERRAGANEKLFFGSGTQLSVL.

This chain's CDR3 is CASSPWAVSYNEQFF. In nucleotides, the CDR3 is TGTGCCAGCAGCCCATGGGCAGTTTCCTACAATGAGCAGTTCTTC. The chain links TRBV7-2 to TRBJ2-1; no firm D call. The CDR3 consists of 15 residues. The V gene's germline CDR1 is SGHTA and CDR2 FQGNSA. The V gene lost 5 bases and the J gene lost 1 base, with 12 bases spanning the gap.

This clone has just one count. The chain uses TRBV28 and TRBJ1-1; maybe TRBD1 (5 bases). The CDR3 sequence is 17 residues long. V lost 2 bases and J lost 1, with 17 bases in between. Per the germline V gene, CDR1 is MDHEN and CDR2 is SYDVKM. CDR3 sequence (DNA): TGTGCCAGCAGTTTACCCAGGGCAGCATTGGGGAACACTGAAGCTTTCTTT. Encoded protein: CASSLPRAALGNTEAFF.

The chain combines TRBV15 with TRBJ1-4; D might be TRBD1 (6 bases). Looked up from germline, CDR1 is LNHNV and CDR2 is YYDKDF (reference sequence). Trimming shortened V by 0 bases and J by 0 bases, and 8 bases separated the two germline ends. The CDR3 totals 16 residues. This chain's CDR3 is CATSREGQTTNEKLFF. CDR3 nucleotides: TGTGCCACCAGCAGAGAAGGACAGACAACTAATGAAAAACTGTTTTTT.

The gene calls are TRBV6-1 and TRBJ2-2; 10 positions agree with TRBD1. There are 17 residues in the CDR3. Germline V CDR1 and CDR2: MNHNS, SASEGT. Trimming took 3 bases from V and 9 from J; bases not matched to a gene: 13. CDR3 nucleotides: TGTGCCAGCAGTGAGAAGAGACAGGGGGCGATTAGCCGGGAGCTGTTTTTT. This codes for CASSEKRQGAISRELFF.

This chain uses TRBV28 with TRBJ2-7; no definite D call. Germline CDR1 reads MDHEN; CDR2 reads SYDVKM. CDR3 length: 11 amino acids. V was cut by 8 bases and J by 7 bases, with 12 bases left in between. CDR3: CASSLSVEQYF. Written as DNA, the CDR3 is TGTGCCAGCTCTTTATCGGTGGAGCAGTACTTC.

The CDR3, as DNA: TGTGCCAGCAGCTCGAGGACAAGGGGGCGCCGGAATGAGCAGTTCTTC. It encodes CASSSRTRGRRNEQFF. This sequence joins TRBV5-4 and TRBJ2-1; 7 nucleotides align to TRBD1. The junction had 13 bases not matched to a gene; V was cut back by 3 bases and J by 7 bases. Germline V gene data show CDR1 as SGHNT and CDR2 as YYREEE (reference sequence). The CDR3 consists of 16 residues.

The chain links TRBV30 to TRBJ1-1; 9 nucleotides align to TRBD1. Germline V lookup: CDR1 GTSNPN, CDR2 SVGIG (reference sequence). This CDR3 has 15 amino acids. After removal of 0 bases from V and 4 bases from J, the junction contained 6 bases not matched to a gene. CDR3: CAWSVLDRGGTEAFF. CDR3 in DNA: TGTGCCTGGAGTGTACTGGACAGGGGTGGCACTGAAGCTTTCTTT.

This clone has more than one count but fewer than ten. The V gene is TRBV19, the J gene TRBJ2-1; 11 positions match TRBD2. The V gene end was trimmed by 5 bases and the J gene end by 8 bases; junction bases not matched to a gene: 20. This CDR3 comprises 19 residues. Germline V gene lookup returns CDR1 LNHDA and CDR2 SQIVND (reference sequence). The CDR3 protein is CASSFIQGTSGHAPYEQFF. For the CDR3, the DNA is TGTGCCAGTAGTTTCATACAAGGGACTAGCGGACACGCCCCCTATGAGCAGTTCTTC.

This clone was recorded only once. This chain joins TRBV28 and TRBJ2-7, with 10 bases fitting TRBD2. Germline V gene data show CDR1 as MDHEN and CDR2 as SYDVKM. The V gene end was trimmed by 8 bases and the J gene end by 7 bases; junction bases not matched to a gene: 14. This CDR3 region has 15 residues. CDR3 residues: CASSSTSSGSGEQYF. The CDR3 nucleotides read TGTGCCAGCTCATCGACTTCTAGCGGGAGTGGGGAGCAGTACTTC. The full variable domain, completed using reference TRBV28 and TRBJ2-7, is DVKVTQSSRYLVKRTGEKVFLECVQDMDHENMFWYRQDPGLGLRLIYFSYDVKMKEKGDIPEGYSVSREKKERFSLILESASTNQTSMYLCASSSTSSGSGEQYFGPGTRLTVT.

This chain uses TRBV3-1 (or the pseudogene TRBV3-2) with TRBJ2-1, with TRBD1 matching 9 bases. CDR1 is LGHDT and CDR2 is YNNKEL in the germline V gene (reference sequence). This CDR3 is built from 22 residues. V was pared by 1 base and J by 0 bases, with 19 bases of the junction left unmatched. The CDR3 sequence: CASSQATPGTGNSVNSYNEQFF. CDR3 in DNA: TGTGCCAGCAGCCAAGCCACCCCCGGGACAGGGAACAGCGTCAACTCCTACAATGAGCAGTTCTTC.

The CDR3 DNA is TGTGCCACCAGCAGAGATCGGGGCGGGACAGCTGCAACTAATGAAAAACTGTTTTTT. Its protein product is CATSRDRGGTAATNEKLFF. J is TRBJ1-4 and V is TRBV15; 7 bases map to TRBD1. CDR3 length: 19 amino acids. CDR1 is LNHNV, CDR2 YYDKDF, per germline (reference sequence). With 0 bases clipped from V and 0 bases from J, the junction kept 10 bases outside the gene matches.

The genes are TRBV5-4 and TRBJ1-4; TRBD1 matches at 9 bases. The ends lost 0 bases at V and 6 bases at J; junction bases unmatched: 3. This CDR3 is built from 15 residues. Germline loops: CDR1 SGHNT, CDR2 YYREEE (reference sequence). CDR3: CASSLGGQGYEKLFF. The CDR3 DNA sequence: TGTGCCAGCAGCTTGGGAGGACAGGGGTATGAAAAACTGTTTTTT.